This T cell receptor beta chain appears in the sequencing data of a study of a mutant IDH1 vaccine in newly diagnosed glioma. Turning to the study itself: Vaccinations were initiated 4-6 weeks following radiotherapy alone, or were given together with temozolomide cycles. Treated patients had a mean age of around 40 years and a sex split that was approximately 62% male and 37.5% female. Study conclusions and caveats: Altogether, 85% to 95% of patients exhibited vaccine-induced immune responses.

Germline values: CDR1 MGHDK, CDR2 SYGVNS. This CDR3 is built from 16 residues. Trimming cost V 4 bases and J 7 bases; bases outside gene matches: 10. Notes on this clone: Its antigen remains unidentified.

TCRdb's table, derived via immunoSEQ multiplex PCR, lists solely in-frame clones and lacks some. Here the sample spans roughly 39,000 clones, 70% to 90% being singletons. The sample's time point: week 5, during vaccination. Doses of 300 ug of mutant IDH1 20-mer peptide were given with topical imiquimod. Each donor presented with a new WHO grade 3 or 4 astrocytoma that tested IDH1-mutant and showed ATRX loss. The V gene is TRBV25-1, the J gene TRBJ1-4, with 9 bases that match TRBD1. This TCR came from a man aged 35 to 55 with glioma. This specimen consisted of PBMCs, obtained from a glioma patient whose treatment included an IDH1 peptide vaccine. In DNA form, the CDR3 reads TGTGCCAGCAGTGCTTCCACAGGGGGCAAAGGTGAAAAACTGTTTTTT. It yields the protein CASSASTGGKGEKLFF.